This TCR beta chain was captured in a study of response to subunit inactivated influenza vaccine listed by TCRdb under 2018. As for the study more broadly: To follow how T cells responded to a trivalent subunit inactivated influenza vaccine, the researchers relied on deep quantitative profiling of the T cell receptor repertoire. Results and caveats for the whole study, not just this receptor: It was suggested by the authors that each seasonal influenza vaccination may recruit only a limited number of new T cells.

Measured from the cysteine to the phenylalanine, the CDR3 is 15 residues long. CDR3 DNA only is kept here, 45 bases in frame from base 1. Unmatched junction bases come to 8, with V trimmed by 4 bases and J by 3 bases. This clonotype was observed many times. It has no known antigen specificity. Base qualities were left out, and no much larger clone turns up one base away. The protocol used for the library was RT-PCR. These reads were obtained on an Illumina HiSeq 2500. The public sequencing data were trimmed at Q25 with fastp and processed into clonotypes with MiXCR by TCRdb, which kept only in-frame beta chains. Rows with a matching CDR3 protein are joined into one entry that keeps the most common DNA and genes. Here the sample has some 160,000 distinct CDR3 sequences; 9.5% to 13% occur a single time. 9.5% to 15% of the sample is in the top ten clones. Reading the label with the study, this specimen's time point is: 45 days after influenza vaccine administration.

The V and J genes are TRBV12-3 or TRBV12-4 and TRBJ1-1; the junction holds 7 bases that match TRBD1. Sequences were derived from non-naive T cells sorted from PBMCs, sampled 35 to 45 days after vaccination. Interpreted using the paper, the cell subset or site label stands for: memory T cell fraction. The receptor was isolated from a man between 50 and 59 years old who received an inactivated influenza vaccine. Donor details come from another sample of the same person, matched by shared clones. The CDR3 sequence is CASSSYRGGDTEAFF. The nucleotides are TGTGCCAGCAGTTCCTACAGGGGAGGGGACACTGAAGCTTTCTTT.